In this sample, the clone carrying this T cell receptor beta chain turned up many times. This CDR3 is 15 amino acids long. Germline V gives CDR1 SGHTA, CDR2 FQGNSA. Trimming took 1 base from V and 2 from J, leaving 12 bases between them. In TCRdb, the reads were re-called with MiXCR into one record per CDR3 protein. The profile shows 480,000 or so distinct CDR3 sequences, around 10% of them singletons. This entry comes from a study of T cell repertoires in cytomegalovirus infection. At the level of the study: CMV infection together with matching HLA type was indicated by public TCR beta signatures.

The receptor's source is a human donor in good health (CMV status not recorded). Some clones in this sample may be carry-over from other donors' samples. Sequenced sample: PBMCs. The chain uses TRBV7-2 and TRBJ2-7; D is unresolved. The CDR3 DNA is TGTGCCAGCAGCTTAGTAGGTGGTAGGGCCTACGAGCAGTACTTC. Its protein product is CASSLVGGRAYEQYF.